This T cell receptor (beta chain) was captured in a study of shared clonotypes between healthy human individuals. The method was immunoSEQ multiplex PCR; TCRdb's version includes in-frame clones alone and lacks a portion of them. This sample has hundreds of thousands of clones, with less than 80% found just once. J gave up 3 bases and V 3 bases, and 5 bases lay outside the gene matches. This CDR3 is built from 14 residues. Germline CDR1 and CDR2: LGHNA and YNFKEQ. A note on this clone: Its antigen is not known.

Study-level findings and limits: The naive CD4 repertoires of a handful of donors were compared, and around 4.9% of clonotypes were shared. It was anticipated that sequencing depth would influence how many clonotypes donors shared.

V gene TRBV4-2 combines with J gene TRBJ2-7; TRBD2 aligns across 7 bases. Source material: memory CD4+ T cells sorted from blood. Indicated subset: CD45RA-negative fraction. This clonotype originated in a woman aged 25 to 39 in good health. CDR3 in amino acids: CASSQGGSGYEQYF. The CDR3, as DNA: TGTGCCAGCAGCCAGGGGGGGAGCGGCTACGAGCAGTACTTC.